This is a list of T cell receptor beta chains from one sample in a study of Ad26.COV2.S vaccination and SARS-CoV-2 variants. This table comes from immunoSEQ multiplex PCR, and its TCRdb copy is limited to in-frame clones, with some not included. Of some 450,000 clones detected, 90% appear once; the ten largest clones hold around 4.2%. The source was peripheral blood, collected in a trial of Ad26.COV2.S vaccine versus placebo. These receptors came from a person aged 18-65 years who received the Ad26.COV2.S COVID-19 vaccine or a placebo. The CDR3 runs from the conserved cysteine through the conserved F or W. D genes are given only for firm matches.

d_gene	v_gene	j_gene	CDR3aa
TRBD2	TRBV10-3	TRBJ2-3	CAISGSGNTQYF
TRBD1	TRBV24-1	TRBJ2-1	CATSEGDRDFNEQFF
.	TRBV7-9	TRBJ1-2	CASSPGVRYTF
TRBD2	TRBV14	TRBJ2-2	CASRLAGLTGELFF
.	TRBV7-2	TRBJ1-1	CASSFPIGVNTEAFF
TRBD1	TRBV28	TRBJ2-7	CASTNPGQGSYEQYF
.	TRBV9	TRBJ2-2	CASSPRQMPGELFF
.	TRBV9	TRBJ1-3	CASRSGSSGNTIYF
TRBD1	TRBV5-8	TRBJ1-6	CASSLTGGNSPLHF
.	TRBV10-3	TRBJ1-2	CAIAWDTTNYGYTF
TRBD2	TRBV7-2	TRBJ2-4	CASSARRGGEAKNIQYF
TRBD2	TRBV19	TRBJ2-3	CASSILGGVVTDTQYF
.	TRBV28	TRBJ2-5	CASRVASIWETQYF
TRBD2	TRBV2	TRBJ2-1	CASSEVASGRARQFF
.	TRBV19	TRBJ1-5	CASIGPGGNQPQHF
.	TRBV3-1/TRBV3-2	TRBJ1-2	CASSQNRAVDPHQEYGYTF
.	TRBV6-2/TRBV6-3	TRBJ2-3	CASSYEGVSTDTQYF
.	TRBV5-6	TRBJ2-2	CASRIGGPWNTGELFF
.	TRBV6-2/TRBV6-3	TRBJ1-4	CASSYSRGAGKLFF
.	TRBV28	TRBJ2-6	CASSLPAGANVLTF
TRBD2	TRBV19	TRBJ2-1	CASSPTSGRGRDEQFF
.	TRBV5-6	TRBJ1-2	CASSLSAGVNYGYTF
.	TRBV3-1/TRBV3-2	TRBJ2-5	CASRQAQETQYF
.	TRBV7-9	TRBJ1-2	CASSLGGVYGYTF
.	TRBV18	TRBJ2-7	CASSPPGPEQYF
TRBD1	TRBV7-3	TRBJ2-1	CASSPRQGYNEQFF
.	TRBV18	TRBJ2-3	CASSRTSSSSDTQYF
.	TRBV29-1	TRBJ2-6	CSVVVTVDPGANVLTF
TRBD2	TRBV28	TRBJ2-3	CASIPGLATLTDTQYF
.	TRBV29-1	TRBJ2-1	CSVEADAANEQFF
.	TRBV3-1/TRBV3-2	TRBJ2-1	CASSQRGREGRSSYNEQFF
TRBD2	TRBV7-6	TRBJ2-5	CASSPYTSGETQYF
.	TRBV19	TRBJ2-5	CASSIMGLDKETQYF
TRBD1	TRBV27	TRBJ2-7	CASSLSPLDRDRGYEQYF
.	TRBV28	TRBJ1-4	CASSPGRGPGIVKLFF
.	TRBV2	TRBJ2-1	CASSAEPEDNEQFF
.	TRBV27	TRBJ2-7	CASSRKPSDSYEQYF
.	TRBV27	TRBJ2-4	CASSLSVGFAKNIQYF
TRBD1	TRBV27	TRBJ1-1	CASSGRQGEAFF
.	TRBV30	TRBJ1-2	CAWSPIITGFYGYTF
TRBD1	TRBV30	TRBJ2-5	CAWSPGTGGKETQYF
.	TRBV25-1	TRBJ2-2	CASRVGSDGRNTGELFF
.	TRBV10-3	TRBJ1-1	CAISESRTGEGTMGTEAFF